The next 9 T cell receptor beta chains were all read from a single sample in a study of blood T cell repertoires in COVID-19. The table came from immunoSEQ multiplex PCR; TCRdb's copy has only in-frame clones and leaves some out. Among around 99,000 clones listed, roughly 84% were seen once. The sample comprised peripheral blood. These receptors were obtained from a human donor in a cohort sampled during active COVID-19.

V usage is TRBV28 and J usage is TRBJ1-5; TRBD1 matches at 7 bases. Unmatched junction bases numbered 10, after V lost 6 bases and J lost 2 bases. Germline CDR1 is MDHEN and CDR2 is SYDVKM. This CDR3 comprises 16 residues. CDR3 loop: CASSNRQGPGNQPQHF. Written as DNA, the CDR3 is TGTGCCAGCAGCAATCGACAGGGTCCCGGCAATCAGCCCCAGCATTTT.

The gene calls are TRBV24-1 and TRBJ2-1; 7 nucleotides match TRBD2. CDR3 length: 15 amino acids. Per the germline V gene, CDR1 is KGHDR and CDR2 is SFDVKD. The V gene end was trimmed by 3 bases and the J gene end by 8 bases; junction bases not matched to a gene: 9. CDR3 protein: CATSDRAGARDEQFF. The CDR3, as DNA: TGTGCCACCAGTGATCGGGCGGGAGCGCGGGATGAGCAGTTCTTC.

The gene calls are TRBV7-3 and TRBJ1-2; TRBD1 aligns across 9 bases. The CDR3 extends over 16 amino acids. Germline-derived CDR1 and CDR2 are SGHTA and FQGTGA. After removal of 5 bases from V and 4 bases from J, the junction contained 11 bases not matched to a gene. CDR3 region: CASSMGQGLGAYGYTF. The CDR3 nucleotides read TGTGCCAGCAGCATGGGACAGGGATTGGGAGCCTATGGCTACACCTTC.

V gene TRBV10-3 combines with J gene TRBJ2-5; a weak D match, TRBD1 (6 bases). CDR1 is ENHRY, CDR2 SYGVKD, per germline. V was clipped by 6 bases and J by 4 bases, with 12 bases between them. The CDR3 is 13 amino acids. The DNA of the CDR3 is TGTGCCATCAGGAAGGGACAAAGAGAGACCCAGTACTTC. Its protein is CAIRKGQRETQYF.

The chain carries TRBV9 and TRBJ2-3; 10 bases line up with TRBD2. V was pared by 0 bases and J by 5 bases, with 6 bases of the junction left unmatched. CDR1 is SGDLS, CDR2 YYNGEE, per germline. The CDR3 contains 16 residues. CDR3: CASSVGVAGGGDTQYF. CDR3 DNA: TGTGCCAGCAGCGTAGGGGTAGCGGGAGGAGGAGATACGCAGTATTTT.

This chain uses TRBV7-6 with TRBJ2-1, with 11 bases identical to TRBD2. The germline V gene encodes CDR1 SGHVS and CDR2 FNYEAQ. CDR3 size: 14 residues. J was trimmed by 3 bases and V by 5 bases; bases with no gene match: 0. The CDR3: CASSGTSGYNEQFF. In DNA, the CDR3 is TGTGCCAGCAGCGGGACTAGCGGCTACAATGAGCAGTTCTTC.

The chain has TRBV6-5 and TRBJ1-2; D perhaps matches TRBD1 (6 bases). Per germline, CDR1 MNHEY and CDR2 SVGAGI. Trimming shortened V by 5 bases and J by 7 bases, and 11 bases separated the two germline ends. CDR3 length: 12 residues. In DNA, the CDR3 is TGTGCCAGCAGTCAGCCCAGGGGTGGCTACACCTTC. Amino acid sequence: CASSQPRGGYTF.

Only one count was recorded for this clone. This sample includes further DNA sequences coding for the same CDR3. The rearrangement uses TRBV19 and TRBJ2-3; tentative D call: TRBD1 (5 bases). Germline CDR1 and CDR2: LNHDA and SQIVND (reference sequence). V lost 2 bases and J 4 bases, leaving 7 bases between the germline ends. The CDR3 extends over 13 amino acids. CDR3 sequence (DNA): TGTGCCAGTAGTATACAAGGGGCAGATACGCAGTATTTT. Translating it yields CASSIQGADTQYF.

V usage is TRBV5-1 and J usage is TRBJ2-4; TRBD1 might be the D (7 bases). The CDR3 runs to 15 residues. CDR1 and CDR2 (germline): SGHRS, YFSETQ. V gave up 0 bases and J gave up 6 bases, with 13 bases separating them. This CDR3 reads CASSLARGDGNIQYF. CDR3 bases: TGCGCCAGCAGCTTGGCCAGGGGGGATGGAAACATTCAGTACTTC.